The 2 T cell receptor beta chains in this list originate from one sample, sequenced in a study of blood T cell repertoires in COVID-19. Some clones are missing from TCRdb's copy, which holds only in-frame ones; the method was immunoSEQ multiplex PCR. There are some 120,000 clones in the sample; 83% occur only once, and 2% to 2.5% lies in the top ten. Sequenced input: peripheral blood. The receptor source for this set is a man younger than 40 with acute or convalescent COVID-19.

CDR3 sequence: CASSLNPASSYNEQFF. CDR3 in DNA: TGTGCCAGCAGCCTAAACCCCGCTAGCTCCTACAATGAGCAGTTCTTC. V is TRBV7-3 and J is TRBJ2-1; no clear D gene. Germline CDR1 is SGHTA and CDR2 is FQGTGA. This CDR3 has 16 amino acids. V was pared by 5 bases and J by 0 bases, with 14 bases between. Full variable domain (outside the CDR3, taken from reference TRBV7-3 and TRBJ2-1): GAGVSQTPSNKVTEKGKYVELRCDPISGHTALYWYRQSLGQGPEFLIYFQGTGAADDSGLPNDRFFAVRPEGSVSTLKIQRTERGDSAVYLCASSLNPASSYNEQFFGPGTRLTVL.

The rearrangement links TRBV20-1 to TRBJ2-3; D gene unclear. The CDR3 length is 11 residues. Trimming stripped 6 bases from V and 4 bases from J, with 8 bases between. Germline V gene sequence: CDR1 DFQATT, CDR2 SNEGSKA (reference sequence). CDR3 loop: CSAAVPDTQYF. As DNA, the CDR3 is TGCAGTGCGGCCGTCCCAGATACGCAGTATTTT.